The clone carrying this TCR beta chain was recorded many times. Antigen unknown. The people who gave samples were healthy Caucasians from Russia, aged about 6 to 100. Samples each had at least 6 micrograms of total RNA extracted. This sample was included in a study of blood T cells in healthy people across ages. Study outcomes and limitations: Underestimates were what the diversity estimates from one million T cells were considered to be.

A second PCR of roughly 6 to 12 cycles used a sample-barcoded 5' primer and a J-beta primer mix. TCRdb reprocessed the 5' RACE reads with MiXCR, giving one entry per CDR3 protein. The repertoire has about 650,000 distinct CDR3 sequences, about 30% of them found once; the top ten carry just over 15%. Specimen: blood. The sequence came from a woman older than 75 in good health.

CDR3 sequence reads: CASSTKPLTYSNQPQHF. DNA of the CDR3: TGTGCCAGCTCGACTAAGCCCCTGACTTATAGCAATCAGCCCCAGCATTTT. The gene calls are TRBV19 and TRBJ1-5; D remains ambiguous. Germline V gives CDR1 LNHDA, CDR2 SQIVND (reference sequence). This CDR3 spans 17 amino acids. Trimming cost V 9 bases and J 0 bases, with 21 bases left between them.